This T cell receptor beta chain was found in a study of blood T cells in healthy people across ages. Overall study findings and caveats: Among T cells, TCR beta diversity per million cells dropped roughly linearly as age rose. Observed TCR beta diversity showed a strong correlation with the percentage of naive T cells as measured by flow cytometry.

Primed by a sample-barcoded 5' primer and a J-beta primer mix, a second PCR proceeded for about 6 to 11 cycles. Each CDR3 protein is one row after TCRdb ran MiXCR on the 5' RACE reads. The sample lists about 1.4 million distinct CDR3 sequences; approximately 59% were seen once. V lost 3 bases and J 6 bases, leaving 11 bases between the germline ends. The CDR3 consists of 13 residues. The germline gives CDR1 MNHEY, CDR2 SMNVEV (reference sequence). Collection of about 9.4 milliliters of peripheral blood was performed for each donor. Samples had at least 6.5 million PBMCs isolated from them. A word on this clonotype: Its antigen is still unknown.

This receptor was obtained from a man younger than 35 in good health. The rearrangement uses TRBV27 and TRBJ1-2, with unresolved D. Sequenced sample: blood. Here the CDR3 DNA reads TGTGCCAGCAGTTTCCGATCTGGGAATGGCTACACCTTC. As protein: CASSFRSGNGYTF.